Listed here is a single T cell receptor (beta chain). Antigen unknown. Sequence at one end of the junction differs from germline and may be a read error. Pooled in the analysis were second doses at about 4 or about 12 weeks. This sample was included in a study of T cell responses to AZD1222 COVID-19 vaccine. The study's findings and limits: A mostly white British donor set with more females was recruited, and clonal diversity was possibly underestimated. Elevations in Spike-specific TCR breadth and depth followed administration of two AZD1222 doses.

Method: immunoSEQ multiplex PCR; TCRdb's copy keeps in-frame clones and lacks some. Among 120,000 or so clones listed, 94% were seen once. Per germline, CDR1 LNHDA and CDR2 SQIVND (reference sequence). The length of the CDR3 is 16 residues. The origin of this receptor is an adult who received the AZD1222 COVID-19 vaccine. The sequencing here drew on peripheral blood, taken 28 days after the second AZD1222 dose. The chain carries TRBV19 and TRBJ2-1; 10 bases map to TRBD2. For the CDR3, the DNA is TGTGCCAGTAGTATATTGGCTAGCGGGAGCTACAATAAGCAGTTCTTC. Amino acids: CASSILASGSYNKQFF.